These T cell receptor beta chains were read from a single sample in a study of monozygotic twins with inflammatory bowel disease. TCRdb re-called the 5' RACE reads; every CDR3 protein appears as one record, without DNA. This repertoire includes approximately 330,000 distinct CDR3 sequences. Sequencing was carried out using blood. The receptors come from a human donor with ulcerative colitis or Crohn's disease, or a healthy co-twin of an affected twin (not recorded which). CDR3s include the opening cysteine and the closing phenylalanine or tryptophan. The order of the fields is J gene, V gene, CDR3 protein.

j_gene: TRBJ1-5
v_gene: TRBV15
CDR3aa: CATSRDRGTGNQPQHF

j_gene: TRBJ2-4
v_gene: TRBV10-3
CDR3aa: CAISEGDIQYF

j_gene: TRBJ2-4
v_gene: TRBV3-1
CDR3aa: CASSSGQSYIQYF

j_gene: TRBJ2-3
v_gene: TRBV5-1
CDR3aa: CASSDTLDTQYF

j_gene: TRBJ2-1
v_gene: TRBV5-1
CDR3aa: CASTVYGNEQFF

j_gene: TRBJ1-2
v_gene: TRBV12-3/TRBV12-4
CDR3aa: CASSRGTGGAGNYGYTF

j_gene: TRBJ1-4
v_gene: TRBV5-1
CDR3aa: CASSAPGTEKLFF

j_gene: TRBJ2-3
v_gene: TRBV25-1
CDR3aa: CASRRTGRDTQYF

j_gene: TRBJ1-1
v_gene: TRBV4-3
CDR3aa: CASSQASENTEAFF

j_gene: TRBJ1-1
v_gene: TRBV5-1
CDR3aa: CASSVLQGIETEAFF

j_gene: TRBJ1-5
v_gene: TRBV9
CDR3aa: CASSVSGFYNQPQHF

j_gene: TRBJ2-4
v_gene: TRBV28
CDR3aa: CASSEGRAEIQYF